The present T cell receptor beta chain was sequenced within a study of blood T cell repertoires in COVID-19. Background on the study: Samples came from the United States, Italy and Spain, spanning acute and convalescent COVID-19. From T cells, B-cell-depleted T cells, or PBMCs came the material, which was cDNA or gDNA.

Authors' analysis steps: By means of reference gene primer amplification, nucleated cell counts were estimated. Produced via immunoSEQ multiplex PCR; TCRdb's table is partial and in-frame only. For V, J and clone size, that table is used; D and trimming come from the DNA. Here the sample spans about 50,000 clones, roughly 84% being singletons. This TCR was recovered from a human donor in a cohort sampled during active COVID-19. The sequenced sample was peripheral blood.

The CDR3 nucleotides are TGCGCCAGCAGCCTGGGGACTAGCGGTTACACAGATACGCAGTATTTT. This gives the protein CASSLGTSGYTDTQYF. The gene calls are TRBV5-1 and TRBJ2-3, with 11 nucleotides matching TRBD2. With V trimmed by 4 bases and J by 2 bases, 6 bases remained unmatched. Germline V lookup: CDR1 SGHRS, CDR2 YFSETQ. The CDR3 runs 16 residues.